Listed below are T cell receptor beta chains from one sample, sequenced in a study of T cells in Graves' hyperthyroidism and ophthalmopathy. In TCRdb, the multiplex PCR reads were re-called with MiXCR into one record per CDR3 protein. The sample records 600,000 or so distinct CDR3 sequences, 15% to 20% being singletons. Source material: blood. The receptor source for this set is a woman in her twenties or thirties with Graves' hyperthyroidism. CDR3s include the opening cysteine and the closing phenylalanine or tryptophan. Each record gives: clone size, V gene, J gene, CDR3 length, D gene, CDR3 protein, CDR3 DNA. A D gene is named only where the DNA matches it firmly. Some rows have no size entry. The others give once, few or many, or a class for an expanded clone.

size: -
V: TRBV4-1
J: TRBJ1-1
length: 15
D: -
CDR3: CASRLEGGLNTEAFF
DNA: TGCGCCAGCAGATTAGAAGGAGGCCTGAACACTGAAGCTTTCTTT

size: many
V: TRBV30
J: TRBJ2-2
length: 16
D: -
CDR3: CASNRASHTNTGELFF
DNA: TGTGCCTCAAACCGGGCCTCCCATACTAACACCGGGGAGCTGTTTTTT

size: few
V: TRBV19
J: TRBJ2-5
length: 16
D: TRBD2
CDR3: CASPRGGRAIQETQYF
DNA: TGTGCCAGTCCTAGGGGCGGGAGGGCCATACAAGAGACCCAGTACTTC

size: -
V: TRBV29-1
J: TRBJ2-1
length: 15
D: -
CDR3: CSVEVEGVSYNEQFF
DNA: TGCAGCGTTGAAGTGGAAGGGGTGTCCTACAATGAGCAGTTCTTC

size: few
V: TRBV15
J: TRBJ2-1
length: 15
D: -
CDR3: CATSRETRYYNEQFF
DNA: TGTGCCACCAGCAGAGAAACAAGGTACTACAATGAGCAGTTCTTC

size: few
V: TRBV6-2/TRBV6-3
J: TRBJ2-2
length: 15
D: TRBD1
CDR3: CASTPRDRYTGELFF
DNA: TGTGCCAGCACTCCCAGGGACAGGTACACCGGGGAGCTGTTTTTT

size: -
V: TRBV12-3/TRBV12-4
J: TRBJ2-2
length: 15
D: TRBD2
CDR3: CATSLAGANTGELFF
DNA: TGTGCCACCAGTTTAGCGGGTGCGAACACCGGGGAGCTGTTTTTT

size: -
V: TRBV4-2
J: TRBJ2-3
length: 16
D: TRBD2
CDR3: CASSQGASGRMDTQYF
DNA: TGTGCCAGCAGCCAAGGAGCTAGCGGGAGAATGGATACGCAGTATTTT

size: -
V: TRBV7-6
J: TRBJ1-5
length: 16
D: TRBD1
CDR3: CASSEQGAGSNQPQHF
DNA: TGTGCCAGCAGCGAACAGGGGGCTGGGAGCAATCAGCCCCAGCATTTT

size: few
V: TRBV30
J: TRBJ2-2
length: 14
D: TRBD2
CDR3: CAFQREGDTGELFF
DNA: TGTGCCTTCCAGCGGGAGGGCGACACCGGGGAGCTGTTTTTT

size: many
V: TRBV28
J: TRBJ1-2
length: 17
D: -
CDR3: CASSLKGLGRINYGYTF
DNA: TGTGCCAGCAGTTTAAAAGGCCTCGGCAGAATAAACTATGGCTACACCTTC

size: -
V: TRBV19
J: TRBJ1-5
length: 15
D: -
CDR3: CASSIGPGGNQPQHF
DNA: TGTGCCAGTAGTATCGGCCCGGGTGGCAATCAGCCCCAGCATTTT

size: many
V: TRBV5-1
J: TRBJ2-2
length: 16
D: -
CDR3: CASDPSNPTNTGELFF
DNA: TGCGCCAGCGATCCAAGCAACCCAACGAACACCGGGGAGCTGTTTTTT

size: few
V: TRBV28
J: TRBJ1-5
length: 12
D: -
CDR3: CAMSRGNQPQHF
DNA: TGTGCCATGAGCAGGGGCAATCAGCCCCAGCATTTT

size: many
V: TRBV20-1
J: TRBJ2-1
length: 17
D: -
CDR3: CSARTREQGGSYNEQFF
DNA: TGCAGTGCTAGGACCCGAGAACAGGGAGGGTCCTACAATGAGCAGTTCTTC

size: few
V: TRBV27
J: TRBJ2-1
length: 15
D: -
CDR3: CASGTGPVAHNEQFF
DNA: TGTGCCAGCGGTACAGGGCCGGTGGCTCACAATGAGCAGTTCTTC

size: many
V: TRBV28
J: TRBJ1-1
length: 12
D: -
CDR3: CASSPRGRQAFF
DNA: TGTGCCAGCAGCCCTCGGGGGAGGCAAGCTTTCTTT

size: few
V: TRBV4-1
J: TRBJ2-5
length: 16
D: -
CDR3: CASSQGSLVLEETQYF
DNA: TGCGCCAGCAGCCAAGGGTCTTTAGTACTGGAAGAGACCCAGTACTTC

size: -
V: TRBV27
J: TRBJ1-2
length: 13
D: -
CDR3: CASSFYGNYGYTF
DNA: TGTGCCAGCAGTTTTTACGGGAACTATGGCTACACCTTC

size: few
V: TRBV27
J: TRBJ1-2
length: 16
D: TRBD1
CDR3: CASSKEGQGAHYGYTF
DNA: TGTGCCAGCAGCAAAGAAGGACAGGGGGCACACTATGGCTACACCTTC

size: many
V: TRBV28
J: TRBJ1-1
length: 15
D: -
CDR3: CASKPGPRRGTEAFF
DNA: TGTGCCAGCAAACCGGGTCCCCGACGGGGCACTGAAGCTTTCTTT

size: few
V: TRBV28
J: TRBJ1-2
length: 14
D: -
CDR3: CASSPVAESYGYTF
DNA: TGTGCCAGCAGTCCAGTGGCAGAAAGTTATGGCTACACCTTC

size: -
V: TRBV11-3
J: TRBJ2-5
length: 13
D: -
CDR3: CASSLTSSVTQYF
DNA: TGTGCCAGCAGCTTAACCTCGTCTGTTACCCAGTACTTC

size: few
V: TRBV20-1
J: TRBJ2-3
length: 15
D: -
CDR3: CSANRGDHTTDTQYF
DNA: TGCAGTGCTAATAGAGGCGACCACACCACAGATACGCAGTATTTT

size: few
V: TRBV6-2/TRBV6-3
J: TRBJ2-1
length: 19
D: TRBD2
CDR3: CASSYTTGTSGRRGNEQFF
DNA: TGTGCCAGCAGTTACACAACCGGGACTAGCGGGAGAAGGGGAAATGAGCAGTTCTTC

size: many
V: TRBV7-8
J: TRBJ2-5
length: 16
D: -
CDR3: CASSLTSGGPQETQYF
DNA: TGTGCCAGCAGCTTAACATCCGGGGGCCCACAAGAGACCCAGTACTTC

size: -
V: TRBV27
J: TRBJ1-2
length: 17
D: TRBD1
CDR3: CASSEQPRTGIHYGYTF
DNA: TGTGCCAGCAGTGAGCAACCCAGGACAGGGATTCACTATGGCTACACCTTC

size: many
V: TRBV2
J: TRBJ2-1
length: 11
D: -
CDR3: CASSEINEQFF
DNA: TGTGCCAGCAGTGAAATAAATGAGCAGTTCTTC

size: many
V: TRBV20-1
J: TRBJ2-1
length: 14
D: TRBD1
CDR3: CSAPTGGSYNEQFF
DNA: TGCAGTGCCCCGACAGGGGGCTCCTACAATGAGCAGTTCTTC

size: many
V: TRBV20-1
J: TRBJ2-3
length: 14
D: -
CDR3: CSALNSGSTDTQYF
DNA: TGCAGTGCCCTAAACTCTGGAAGCACAGATACGCAGTATTTT

size: -
V: TRBV30
J: TRBJ2-7
length: 18
D: -
CDR3: CAWSVWGVRYALSYEQYF
DNA: TGTGCCTGGAGTGTATGGGGGGTGCGGTATGCACTCTCCTACGAGCAGTACTTC

size: many
V: TRBV3-1
J: TRBJ2-7
length: 12
D: -
CDR3: CASSQFSYEQYF
DNA: TGTGCCAGCAGCCAGTTCTCCTACGAGCAGTACTTC

size: -
V: TRBV4-1
J: TRBJ2-1
length: 17
D: -
CDR3: CASSQEGSWSSYNEQFF
DNA: TGCGCCAGCAGCCAAGAAGGCAGCTGGAGCTCCTACAATGAGCAGTTCTTC

size: few
V: TRBV6-1
J: TRBJ1-5
length: 15
D: TRBD1
CDR3: CASSPDRGFNQPQHF
DNA: TGTGCCAGCAGCCCGGACAGGGGATTTAATCAGCCCCAGCATTTT

size: many
V: TRBV28
J: TRBJ2-1
length: 15
D: TRBD1
CDR3: CASTRPGTGLTEQFF
DNA: TGTGCCAGCACAAGACCGGGGACAGGGTTGACTGAGCAGTTCTTC